This T cell receptor beta chain was found in a study of radiotherapy plus CTLA-4 blockade in lung cancer. CDR1 is SGHAT, CDR2 FQNNGV, per germline. This CDR3 has 15 residues. Trimming stripped 6 bases from V and 8 bases from J, with 19 bases between. Sequencing was performed with immunoSEQ multiplex PCR; in TCRdb, only in-frame clones are kept and a portion is missing. The sample has 55,000 to 80,000 clones, 70% to 85% seen once. The chain recombines TRBV11-2 with TRBJ1-4, with no clear D. This TCR was sampled from a human donor with non-small cell lung cancer who had a complete response to radiotherapy plus ipilimumab. The material was peripheral blood, obtained from a patient treated with radiotherapy plus ipilimumab. The CDR3 spells CASSYQQSSGEKLFF. CDR3 nucleotides: TGTGCCAGCAGTTACCAACAATCAAGCGGGGAAAAACTGTTTTTT.